The source of this T cell receptor (beta chain) is a study of blood T cell repertoires in COVID-19. Study background: Acute and convalescent COVID-19 samples came from the United States, Italy and Spain. The cDNA or gDNA used as material had been derived from T cells, B-cell-depleted T cells, or PBMCs.

The germline V gene encodes CDR1 SGHRS and CDR2 YFSETQ. The CDR3 contains 14 residues. With 4 bases removed from V and 3 bases from J, the gap between germline ends came to 14 bases. Per the authors' pipeline: Counts of nucleated cells, estimated from reference gene primer amplification, were obtained. Profiling relied on immunoSEQ multiplex PCR, and the TCRdb table lists in-frame clones only, not all of them. That table furnishes V, J and clone size, whereas the DNA furnished D and trimming. The sample lists 210,000 or so clones; 92% were seen once. Sequencing was performed on peripheral blood. This TCR was sampled from a man aged 25 to 40 with acute or convalescent COVID-19. The rearrangement links TRBV5-1 to TRBJ2-7, with a possible D match to TRBD2 (5 bases). This CDR3 is CASSHPGSVYEQYF. CDR3 in DNA: TGCGCCAGCAGCCACCCTGGGAGTGTCTACGAGCAGTACTTC.